These 14 T cell receptor beta chains came from one sample sequenced in a study of blood T cell repertoires in COVID-19. This table comes from immunoSEQ multiplex PCR, and its TCRdb copy is limited to in-frame clones, with some not included. The table records roughly 59,000 clones, approximately 78% of them present only once. Sequencing used peripheral blood. The receptors were gathered from an elderly man with acute or convalescent COVID-19.

The rearrangement links TRBV12-5 to TRBJ2-1; TRBD2 matches 10 bases. The junction had 7 bases not matched to a gene; V was cut back by 3 bases and J by 5 bases. There are 16 residues in the CDR3. The germline V gene encodes CDR1 LGHNT and CDR2 FRNRAP. This chain's CDR3 is CASGFSRTSGNNEQFF. Written as DNA, the CDR3 is TGTGCTAGTGGTTTTTCCCGGACTAGCGGCAACAATGAGCAGTTCTTC.

This chain uses TRBV5-4 with TRBJ2-3; possibly TRBD2 for D (7 bases). The CDR3 is 16 amino acids. Trimming took 5 bases from V and 1 from J, leaving 17 bases between them. Germline CDR1 is SGHNT and CDR2 is YYREEE (reference sequence). The CDR3, as DNA: TGTGCCAGCAGTACCGAGGGGGGGTACGGCACAGATACGCAGTATTTT. Residues: CASSTEGGYGTDTQYF.

This clone occurred once. The V and J genes are TRBV15 and TRBJ2-1, with TRBD1 matching 7 bases. Germline assignment: CDR1 LNHNV and CDR2 YYDKDF (reference sequence). J was trimmed by 3 bases and V by 2 bases; bases with no gene match: 4. The CDR3 spans 15 residues. For the CDR3, the DNA is TGTGCCACCAGCAGACCCGGGACAGACTACAATGAGCAGTTCTTC. Its translation: CATSRPGTDYNEQFF.

Regarding this clone: Sequence at one end of the junction differs from germline and may be a read error. V usage is TRBV15 and J usage is TRBJ2-5; 14 nucleotides align to TRBD2. There are 17 residues in the CDR3. Germline V gene data show CDR1 as LNHNV and CDR2 as YYDKDF (reference sequence). CDR3 residues: CAASRGLAGAYQETQYF. The CDR3 nucleotides are TGTGCCGCCAGCAGGGGACTAGCGGGGGCTTACCAAGAGACCCAGTACTTC.

The CDR3 loop reads CASSATLAGPYEQYF. DNA for the CDR3: TGTGCCAGCAGCGCGACACTAGCGGGACCCTACGAGCAGTACTTC. The J gene is TRBJ2-7, the V gene TRBV6-5, with 10 nucleotides matching TRBD2. V lost 6 bases to trimming and J lost 2 bases; unmatched junction nucleotides: 7. Germline V CDR1 and CDR2: MNHEY, SVGAGI. The length of the CDR3 is 15 residues.

CDR3 region: CASSVGRQDSGYGYTF. In DNA form, the CDR3 reads TGTGCCAGCAGTGTGGGTCGACAGGATTCCGGTTATGGCTACACCTTC. V and J are TRBV6-1 and TRBJ1-2, with a weak D call TRBD1 (6 bases). Between the trimmed V and J ends, which lost 4 bases and 5 bases, there was a span of 20 bases. Germline values: CDR1 MNHNS, CDR2 SASEGT. CDR3 length: 16 amino acids.

This rearrangement joins TRBV4-2 to TRBJ2-1; D is uncertain. The ends were cut back, 4 bases at V and 5 bases at J, with 9 bases in the middle. This CDR3 region has 13 residues. Germline V gene sequence: CDR1 LGHNA, CDR2 YNFKEQ. This chain's CDR3 is CASSPGSHNEQFF. The CDR3 coding sequence is TGTGCCAGCAGCCCCGGGTCACACAATGAGCAGTTCTTC.

V is TRBV7-3 and J is TRBJ2-3; no reliable D call. The length of the CDR3 is 16 residues. In germline, CDR1 is SGHTA, CDR2 FQGTGA. V lost 1 base and J lost 0, with 11 bases in between. This chain's CDR3 is CASSLRPTLSTDTQYF. The CDR3 region has the DNA TGTGCCAGCAGCTTAAGGCCCACACTAAGCACAGATACGCAGTATTTT. The full variable domain, with the rest looked up from reference TRBV7-3 and TRBJ2-3, is GAGVSQTPSNKVTEKGKYVELRCDPISGHTALYWYRQSLGQGPEFLIYFQGTGAADDSGLPNDRFFAVRPEGSVSTLKIQRTERGDSAVYLCASSLRPTLSTDTQYFGPGTRLTVL.

This clone was detected only a few times. The rearrangement uses TRBV6-5 and TRBJ2-6; no clear D gene. The CDR3 sequence is 16 residues long. Germline V CDR1 and CDR2: MNHEY, SVGAGI. The V end lost 0 bases, the J end lost 2 bases, and 8 bases lay between the germline ends. The CDR3 DNA reads as TGTGCCAGCAGTTACTCGTGGGCGCCTGGGGCCAACGTCCTGACTTTC. It codes for CASSYSWAPGANVLTF.

This chain connects TRBV2 to TRBJ2-7, with D maybe TRBD1 (6 bases). Germline lookup yields CDR1 SNHLY and CDR2 FYNNEI. The CDR3 runs 12 residues. With 5 bases removed from V and 3 bases from J, the gap between germline ends came to 8 bases. CDR3 nucleotides: TGTGCCAGCAGTCCACAGGGCTACGAGCAGTACTTC. Translation: CASSPQGYEQYF.

The chain couples TRBV2 to TRBJ1-4; D is undetermined. The CDR3 is 13 amino acids. Germline V gene lookup returns CDR1 SNHLY and CDR2 FYNNEI. Trimming shortened V by 6 bases and J by 7 bases, and 12 bases separated the two germline ends. The CDR3 is CASSRGSGEKLFF. CDR3 coding DNA: TGTGCCAGCAGCCGAGGTTCTGGTGAAAAACTGTTTTTT.

The CDR3 reads CASSWGRAYTEAFF. The CDR3 DNA reads TGTGCCAGCAGTTGGGGCAGGGCCTACACTGAAGCTTTCTTT. This rearrangement joins TRBV6-5 to TRBJ1-1, with D perhaps TRBD1 (5 bases). Trimming removed 4 bases at V and 3 bases at J, with 12 bases between. The CDR3 is 14 residues long. Germline lookup yields CDR1 MNHEY and CDR2 SVGAGI.

This rearrangement joins TRBV7-9 to TRBJ2-4, with D hard to call. This CDR3 is built from 12 residues. Germline V CDR1 and CDR2: SEHNR, FQNEAQ (reference sequence). Trimming took 5 bases from V and 4 from J, leaving 6 bases between them. The CDR3 here is CASSHGKNIQYF. CDR3 coding DNA: TGTGCCAGCAGCCACGGGAAAAACATTCAGTACTTC. Based on the CDR3 plus reference TRBV7-9 and TRBJ2-4, the full variable domain is DTGVSQNPRHKITKRGQNVTFRCDPISEHNRLYWYRQTLGQGPEFLTYFQNEAQLEKSRLLSDRFSAERPKGSFSTLEIQRTEQGDSAMYLCASSHGKNIQYFGAGTRLSVL.

This rearrangement joins TRBV11-1 to TRBJ2-3; 7 bases fit TRBD1. The germline CDR1 and CDR2 sequences are SGHAT and FQDESV (reference sequence). With V trimmed by 5 bases and J by 1 base, 6 bases remained unmatched. CDR3 length: 15 amino acids. CDR3 bases: TGTGCCAGCAGCCCTACAGGGGACCGCACAGATACGCAGTATTTT. Translated, it gives CASSPTGDRTDTQYF.